This T cell receptor (beta chain) was sequenced during a study of blood T cell repertoires in COVID-19. Study-wide background: The origin of the acute and convalescent COVID-19 samples was the United States, Italy and Spain. The cDNA or gDNA used as material had been derived from T cells, B-cell-depleted T cells, or PBMCs.

Under the authors' procedure: How many nucleated cells were present was estimated from reference gene primer amplification. The assay was immunoSEQ multiplex PCR, and TCRdb's table has in-frame clones only and misses some. From that table come the V and J calls and clone size; the DNA was used to work out D and trimming. The sample has over 35,000 clones, around 85% seen once; the top ten hold about 40%. Material: peripheral blood. This receptor was obtained from a man in his 60s with active or convalescent COVID-19.

The CDR3 is CASSLGLAGLGNEQFF. CDR3 sequence (DNA): TGTGCCAGCAGCTTAGGACTAGCGGGGCTTGGGAATGAGCAGTTCTTC. V and J are TRBV5-8 and TRBJ2-1; TRBD2 aligns across 12 bases. The V and J ends lost 2 bases and 7 bases, in that order; junction bases with no gene match: 7. The CDR3 has 16 amino acids. CDR1 and CDR2 from the germline V gene are SGHTS and YDEGEE.